The 16 T cell receptor beta chains given below trace back to one sample, sequenced in a study of radiation and T cells in renal cell carcinoma. Documented time point: baseline pretreatment blood. The treatment is: 15 Gy SBRT to primary tumor, nephrectomy 4 weeks later. Clones were read by immunoSEQ multiplex PCR, and TCRdb kept only the in-frame ones, dropping some. The data contain approximately 100,000 clones, approximately 86% of them singletons. The source material was blood, sampled from a patient whose treatment included radiotherapy and nephrectomy. These receptors originate from a man aged 50 or older with renal cell carcinoma.

V is TRBV7-2 and J is TRBJ2-1; no clear D. This CDR3 region has 11 residues. Trimming removed 6 bases at V and 8 bases at J, with 8 bases between. The germline gives CDR1 SGHTA, CDR2 FQGNSA. The CDR3 here is CASSPTDEQFF. For the CDR3, the DNA is TGTGCCAGCAGTCCCACCGATGAGCAGTTCTTC.

The chain employs TRBV5-1 and TRBJ2-7; TRBD2 is a possible D gene (5 bases). V lost 1 base and J 7 bases, leaving 15 bases between the germline ends. This CDR3 region has 14 residues. Per the germline V gene, CDR1 is SGHRS and CDR2 is YFSETQ. CDR3 in amino acids: CASSLSLNPGEQYF. In DNA, the CDR3 is TGCGCCAGCAGCTTGAGTCTTAACCCGGGAGAGCAGTACTTC.

The chain has TRBV7-9 and TRBJ1-4; 10 bases align to TRBD1. J was trimmed by 5 bases and V by 2 bases; bases with no gene match: 2. Germline V CDR1 and CDR2: SEHNR, FQNEAQ (reference sequence). CDR3 length: 15 amino acids. Here the CDR3 DNA reads TGTGCCAGCAGCTTACGGGGACAGGGGAATGAAAAACTGTTTTTT. It codes for CASSLRGQGNEKLFF.

The rearrangement uses TRBV7-6 and TRBJ2-3; 10 nucleotides agree with TRBD1. V was pared by 7 bases and J by 6 bases, with 7 bases of the junction left unmatched. The CDR3 sequence is 14 residues long. Germline values: CDR1 SGHVS, CDR2 FNYEAQ. The CDR3 DNA reads as TGTGCCAGCACCTTGACAGGGGGCTTGGATACGCAGTATTTT. It codes for CASTLTGGLDTQYF.

The chain has TRBV6-5 and TRBJ1-3; a weak D match, TRBD1 (5 bases). CDR1 and CDR2 (germline): MNHEY, SVGAGI. Between the trimmed V and J ends, which lost 6 bases and 0 bases, there was a span of 9 bases. CDR3 length: 14 amino acids. The CDR3 reads CASRAGFSGNTIYF. The CDR3 region has the DNA TGTGCCAGCAGGGCAGGGTTCTCTGGAAACACCATATATTTT.

The chain combines TRBV6-6 with TRBJ2-7; TRBD1 matches at 10 bases. This CDR3 is 14 amino acids long. With 0 bases clipped from V and 4 bases from J, the junction kept 0 bases outside the gene matches. Per germline, CDR1 MNHNY and CDR2 SVGAGI (reference sequence). CDR3 sequence: CASSYSGQGYEQYF. CDR3 nucleotide sequence: TGTGCCAGCAGTTACTCGGGACAGGGGTACGAGCAGTACTTC.

V gene TRBV19 combines with J gene TRBJ1-2; perhaps TRBD1 as D (6 bases). This CDR3 contains 13 residues. Trimming removed 5 bases from V and 3 bases from J, with 10 bases in between. Germline V gene data show CDR1 as LNHDA and CDR2 as SQIVND (reference sequence). Here the CDR3 reads CASSLRTDYGYTF. CDR3 bases: TGTGCCAGTAGTTTAAGGACAGACTATGGCTACACCTTC.

This clone was seen once. Here the CDR3 DNA reads TGTGCCAGCAGCTTCGGGGGGCAGAACTATGGCTACACCTTC. Translating it yields CASSFGGQNYGYTF. The chain links TRBV7-9 to TRBJ1-2; D might be TRBD1 (6 bases). The CDR3 extends over 14 amino acids. V shed 3 bases and J shed 2 bases, with 10 bases lying between them. Germline lookup yields CDR1 SEHNR and CDR2 FQNEAQ (reference sequence).

The chain employs TRBV5-5 and TRBJ1-2; D remains ambiguous. The V and J ends lost 1 base and 0 bases respectively, with 13 bases between them. Germline values: CDR1 SGHKS, CDR2 YYEKEE (reference sequence). The CDR3 extends over 16 amino acids. CDR3 bases: TGTGCCAGCAGCTTGTTCGGTACAAACTCTAACTATGGCTACACCTTC. This translates into CASSLFGTNSNYGYTF.

The J gene is TRBJ1-2, the V gene TRBV19; tentative D call: TRBD1 (5 bases). This CDR3 region has 13 residues. Germline CDR1 is LNHDA and CDR2 is SQIVND (reference sequence). V lost 3 bases to trimming and J lost 6 bases, with 11 bases between them. This chain's CDR3 is CASSIRGSDGYTF. The CDR3 DNA reads TGTGCCAGTAGTATTCGGGGGTCGGATGGCTACACCTTC. Using reference TRBV19 and TRBJ1-2 for the parts outside the CDR3, the full variable domain is DGGITQSPKYLFRKEGQNVTLSCEQNLNHDAMYWYRQDPGQGLRLIYYSQIVNDFQKGDIAEGYSVSREKKESFPLTVTSAQKNPTAFYLCASSIRGSDGYTFGSGTRLTVV.

This chain joins TRBV18 and TRBJ2-3, with D tentatively TRBD2 (6 bases). The CDR3 has 15 residues. CDR1 is KGHSH, CDR2 LQKENI, per germline. V lost 5 bases and J 0 bases, leaving 12 bases between the germline ends. The CDR3 bases are TGTGCCAGCTCAGGGACGGAGGGTAGCACAGATACGCAGTATTTT. This translates into CASSGTEGSTDTQYF. Full variable domain (remainder filled in from reference TRBV18 and TRBJ2-3): NAGVMQNPRHLVRRRGQEARLRCSPMKGHSHVYWYRQLPEEGLKFMVYLQKENIIDESGMPKERFSAEFPKEGPSILRIQQVVRGDSAAYFCASSGTEGSTDTQYFGPGTRLTVL.

The genes are TRBV5-1 and TRBJ1-1; weak D call: TRBD1 (6 bases). CDR1 and CDR2 (germline): SGHRS, YFSETQ. Trimming took 2 bases from V and 1 from J, leaving 12 bases between them. This CDR3 has 15 amino acids. The CDR3 DNA sequence: TGCGCCAGCAGCTTCGCCGGGACAAGGAACACTGAAGCTTTCTTT. Translating gives CASSFAGTRNTEAFF. Complete variable domain (other parts from reference TRBV5-1 and TRBJ1-1): KAGVTQTPRYLIKTRGQQVTLSCSPISGHRSVSWYQQTPGQGLQFLFEYFSETQRNKGNFPGRFSGRQFSNSRSEMNVSTLELGDSALYLCASSFAGTRNTEAFFGQGTRLTVV.

The chain links TRBV15 to TRBJ2-7, with D perhaps matching TRBD2 (6 bases). The CDR3 loop spans 15 amino acids. Trimming took 0 bases from V and 0 from J, leaving 9 bases between them. Germline assignment: CDR1 LNHNV and CDR2 YYDKDF (reference sequence). CDR3 in amino acids: CATSRDPGSSYEQYF. The CDR3 coding sequence is TGTGCCACCAGCAGAGATCCCGGGAGCTCCTACGAGCAGTACTTC.

The CDR3, as DNA: TGTGCCTGGAGTGTACTGCCGCCGGGACAGGGATGGATCTTAAATTCACCCCTCCACTTT. Its protein product is CAWSVLPPGQGWILNSPLHF. This chain joins TRBV30 and TRBJ1-6; 9 positions agree with TRBD1. Germline loops: CDR1 GTSNPN, CDR2 SVGIG (reference sequence). Trimming at V came to 0 bases and at J to 7 bases, leaving 19 bases not matched to a gene. The CDR3 spans 20 residues.

V and J are TRBV30 and TRBJ2-1, with D possibly being TRBD1 or TRBD2 (6 bases each). Germline CDR1 and CDR2: GTSNPN and SVGIG (reference sequence). The CDR3 extends over 13 amino acids. V lost 1 base and J lost 14, with 18 bases in between. This CDR3 is CAWSGRVSAGEFF. The CDR3 DNA reads as TGTGCCTGGAGTGGGAGGGTTTCTGCAGGGGAGTTCTTC.

The chain combines TRBV28 with TRBJ2-1; no definite D call. The CDR3 runs to 14 residues. The V end was cut by 2 bases, the J end by 7 bases, with 12 bases between. Germline-derived CDR1 and CDR2 are MDHEN and SYDVKM. The CDR3 DNA reads as TGTGCCAGCAGTTTACTGGGATCCTTTAATGAGCAGTTCTTC. Protein sequence: CASSLLGSFNEQFF.